The TCR beta chain described here comes from a study of CD8+ T cells in alopecia areata. Germline V CDR1 and CDR2: MDHEN, SYDVKM. CDR3 size: 13 residues. V was cut by 4 bases and J by 2 bases, with 9 bases left in between. RNA extraction was followed by reverse transcription into cDNA, which acted as the sequencing template. Sequencing was performed with immunoSEQ multiplex PCR; in TCRdb, only in-frame clones are kept and a portion is missing. The sample lists tens of thousands of clones; roughly two thirds were seen once. In the case of five patients, the CD4+ cells were sorted into CD25+CD127- cells.

The specimen was CD4+ Tregs sorted from blood. J is TRBJ2-7 and V is TRBV28; D is possibly TRBD2 (6 bases). This TCR came from a human donor with alopecia areata. CDR3 region: CASSYGGTYEQYF. CDR3 nucleotide sequence: TGTGCCAGCAGTTACGGGGGAACCTACGAGCAGTACTTC.